This T cell receptor (beta chain) derives from a study of CD8 T cells in ankylosing spondylitis. The ends were cut back, 6 bases at V and 4 bases at J, with 18 bases in the middle. The CDR3 length is 15 residues. Germline-derived CDR1 and CDR2 are SGHAT and FQNNGV. This clonotype was recorded only once. The antigen is not known. One entry per CDR3 protein results from TCRdb running MiXCR on the 5' RACE reads. The sample contains about 340,000 distinct CDR3 sequences, roughly 14% of which appear only once. Points from the study as a whole: A TCR beta motif of eight highly homologous variants appeared characteristic of ankylosing spondylitis blood. Researchers report that disease-linked clones proved CD8+ and relatively rare in peripheral blood. The study looked at matched synovial fluid samples from ankylosing spondylitis patients. Disease-linked clones were reported to be significantly enriched there.

The sample comprised blood, either unsorted or a sorted T cell fraction (not recorded which). This receptor was obtained from a male donor with ankylosing spondylitis or in good health (not recorded which). The chain couples TRBV11-2 to TRBJ1-2; D might be TRBD1 (6 bases). The CDR3 bases are TGTGCCAGCAGTCCTAACCGACAGGATCTCTATGGCTACACCTTC. Translation gives CASSPNRQDLYGYTF.